This T cell receptor beta chain was sequenced for a study of early T cells in non-severe SARS-CoV-2 infection. Individual cDNA molecules carried attached unique molecular identifiers. TCRdb fed the 5' RACE reads into MiXCR, producing one record per CDR3 protein. The sample has tens of thousands of distinct CDR3 sequences, 12% seen once; the top ten hold approximately 1.2%. Trimming pared 3 bases from V and 3 bases from J, leaving 8 bases between. CDR3 length equals 13 residues. Germline loops: CDR1 LNHDA, CDR2 SQIVND (reference sequence). In its sample, this clonotype was seen a few times. This receptor was taken from an adult who was a healthcare worker with PCR-confirmed SARS-CoV-2 infection or an uninfected control (not recorded which). The donor label of this sample is uncertain. The sample was whole blood, taken at baseline. The chain has TRBV19 and TRBJ1-1; unclear D gene. This CDR3 reads CASSMVDYTEAFF. CDR3 sequence (DNA): TGTGCCAGTAGTATGGTGGACTACACTGAAGCTTTCTTT.